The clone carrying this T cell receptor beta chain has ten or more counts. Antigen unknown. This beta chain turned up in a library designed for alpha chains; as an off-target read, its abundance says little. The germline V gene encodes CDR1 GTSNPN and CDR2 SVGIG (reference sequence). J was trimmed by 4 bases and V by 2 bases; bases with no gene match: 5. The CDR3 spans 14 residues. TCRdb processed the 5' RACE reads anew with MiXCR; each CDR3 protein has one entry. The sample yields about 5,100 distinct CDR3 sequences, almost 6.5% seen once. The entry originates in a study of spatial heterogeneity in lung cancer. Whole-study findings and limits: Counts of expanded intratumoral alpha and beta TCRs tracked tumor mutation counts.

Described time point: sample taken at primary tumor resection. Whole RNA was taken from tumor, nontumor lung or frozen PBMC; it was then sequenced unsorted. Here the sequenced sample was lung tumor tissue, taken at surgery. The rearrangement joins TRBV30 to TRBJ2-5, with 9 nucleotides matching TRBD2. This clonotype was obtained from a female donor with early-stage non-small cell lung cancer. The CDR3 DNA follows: TGTGCCTGGAGTTCAGGGACTAGCTTAGAGACCCAGTACTTC. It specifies CAWSSGTSLETQYF.